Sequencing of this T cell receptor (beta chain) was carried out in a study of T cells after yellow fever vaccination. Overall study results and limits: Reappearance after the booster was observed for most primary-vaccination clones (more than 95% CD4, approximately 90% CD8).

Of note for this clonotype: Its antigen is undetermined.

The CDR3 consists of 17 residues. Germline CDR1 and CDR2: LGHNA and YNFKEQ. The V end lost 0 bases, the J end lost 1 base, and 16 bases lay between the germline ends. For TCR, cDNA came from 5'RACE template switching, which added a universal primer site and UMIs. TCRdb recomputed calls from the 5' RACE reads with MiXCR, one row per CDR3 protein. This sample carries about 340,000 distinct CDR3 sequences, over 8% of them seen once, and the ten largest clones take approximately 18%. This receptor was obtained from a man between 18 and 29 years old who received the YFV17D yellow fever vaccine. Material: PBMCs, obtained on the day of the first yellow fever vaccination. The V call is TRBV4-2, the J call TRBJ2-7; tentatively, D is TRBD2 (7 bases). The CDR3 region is CASSQDFRGAGSYEQYF. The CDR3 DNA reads TGTGCCAGCAGCCAAGATTTTCGGGGGGCCGGTTCCTACGAGCAGTACTTC.